Below, 10 T cell receptor beta chains from the same sample are listed, as sequenced in a study of blood T cell repertoires in COVID-19. Sequencing was performed with immunoSEQ multiplex PCR; in TCRdb, only in-frame clones are kept and a portion is missing. This table holds approximately 31,000 clones, about 91% found once. Sequencing was performed on peripheral blood. These receptors were collected from a human donor with active COVID-19. The donor label of this sample is uncertain.

The chain couples TRBV7-2 to TRBJ1-2, with 7 bases that match TRBD1. Trimming at V came to 5 bases and at J to 4 bases, leaving 10 bases not matched to a gene. CDR3 length: 15 amino acids. The V gene's germline CDR1 is SGHTA and CDR2 FQGNSA. CDR3: CASSLGTAVGYGYTF. The CDR3 nucleotides are TGTGCCAGCAGCCTCGGGACAGCCGTTGGCTATGGCTACACCTTC.

The chain employs TRBV3-1 (or the pseudogene TRBV3-2) and TRBJ2-3; 10 bases agree with TRBD2. Germline V gene lookup returns CDR1 LGHDT and CDR2 YNNKEL (reference sequence). The CDR3 consists of 16 residues. The J segment lost 1 base and the V segment lost 0 bases, leaving 1 base of the junction unmatched. CDR3 bases: TGTGCCAGCAGCCAAGACACTAGCGGGGGCACAGATACGCAGTATTTT. Its translation: CASSQDTSGGTDTQYF.

This rearrangement joins TRBV5-4 to TRBJ2-3; possibly TRBD1 for D (6 bases). V was clipped by 4 bases and J by 0 bases, with 18 bases between them. This CDR3 region has 17 residues. Germline V gene sequence: CDR1 SGHNT, CDR2 YYREEE (reference sequence). Here the CDR3 DNA reads TGTGCCAGCAGCCTGTGGACAGTTGATTCTAGCACAGATACGCAGTATTTT. It translates to CASSLWTVDSSTDTQYF.

The V and J genes are TRBV27 and TRBJ2-5, with 7 bases that match TRBD2. V lost 1 base and J lost 4; bases outside the gene matches: 9. Germline CDR1 reads MNHEY; CDR2 reads SMNVEV (reference sequence). This CDR3 comprises 16 residues. CDR3 residues: CASSLYGGRRRETQYF. The CDR3 nucleotides are TGTGCCAGCAGTTTATACGGCGGGAGAAGGCGAGAGACCCAGTACTTC.

The V and J genes are TRBV7-2 and TRBJ2-5; 10 nucleotides line up with TRBD2. Germline assignment: CDR1 SGHTA and CDR2 FQGNSA. V shed 8 bases, J shed 3 bases, and the junction held 3 bases outside the gene matches. The CDR3 consists of 13 residues. CDR3 DNA sequence: TGTGCCAGCGAGCGGGGGGGAAAAGAGACCCAGTACTTC. Translated, it gives CASERGGKETQYF.

V is TRBV18 and J is TRBJ2-3; D possibly corresponds to TRBD1 (5 bases). The CDR3 spans 14 residues. The germline V gene encodes CDR1 KGHSH and CDR2 LQKENI. V lost 3 bases to trimming and J lost 0 bases, with 7 bases between them. CDR3 protein: CASSPQGSTDTQYF. DNA of the CDR3: TGTGCCAGCTCACCCCAGGGTAGCACAGATACGCAGTATTTT.

This rearrangement joins TRBV19 to TRBJ2-7; TRBD1 might be the D (6 bases). The germline V gene has CDR1 LNHDA and CDR2 SQIVND (reference sequence). The V and J ends lost 3 bases and 4 bases respectively, with 25 bases between them. The CDR3 extends over 18 amino acids. CDR3 amino acids: CASSIFPSSTGTLYEQYF. Written as DNA, the CDR3 is TGTGCCAGTAGTATCTTCCCCTCTTCGACAGGAACTCTATACGAGCAGTACTTC.

The gene calls are TRBV29-1 and TRBJ2-7; 8 nucleotides agree with TRBD1. Germline V gives CDR1 SQVTM, CDR2 ANQGSEA. Trimming took 1 base from V and 5 from J; bases not matched to a gene: 4. The CDR3 consists of 13 residues. CDR3 amino acids: CSVEGDRGHEQYF. Here the CDR3 DNA reads TGCAGCGTTGAAGGCGACAGGGGTCACGAGCAGTACTTC.

The rearrangement links TRBV15 to TRBJ1-5; the D gene is possibly TRBD1 (6 bases). The CDR3 covers 15 residues. From germline, CDR1 is LNHNV and CDR2 YYDKDF (reference sequence). V was shortened by 3 bases and J by 0 bases, with 9 bases between the two germline ends. This chain's CDR3 is CATSRSGVSNQPQHF. The CDR3 region has the DNA TGTGCCACCAGCAGGTCAGGGGTTAGCAATCAGCCCCAGCATTTT.

The rearrangement links TRBV7-7 to TRBJ2-2; 11 bases match TRBD2. The CDR3 runs to 17 residues. From germline, CDR1 is SSHAT and CDR2 FNYEAQ (reference sequence). The junction had 3 bases not matched to a gene; V was cut back by 2 bases and J by 1 base. The CDR3 spells CASSLHGLAGNTGELFF. In DNA form, the CDR3 reads TGTGCCAGCAGCTTACACGGACTAGCGGGGAACACCGGGGAGCTGTTTTTT.